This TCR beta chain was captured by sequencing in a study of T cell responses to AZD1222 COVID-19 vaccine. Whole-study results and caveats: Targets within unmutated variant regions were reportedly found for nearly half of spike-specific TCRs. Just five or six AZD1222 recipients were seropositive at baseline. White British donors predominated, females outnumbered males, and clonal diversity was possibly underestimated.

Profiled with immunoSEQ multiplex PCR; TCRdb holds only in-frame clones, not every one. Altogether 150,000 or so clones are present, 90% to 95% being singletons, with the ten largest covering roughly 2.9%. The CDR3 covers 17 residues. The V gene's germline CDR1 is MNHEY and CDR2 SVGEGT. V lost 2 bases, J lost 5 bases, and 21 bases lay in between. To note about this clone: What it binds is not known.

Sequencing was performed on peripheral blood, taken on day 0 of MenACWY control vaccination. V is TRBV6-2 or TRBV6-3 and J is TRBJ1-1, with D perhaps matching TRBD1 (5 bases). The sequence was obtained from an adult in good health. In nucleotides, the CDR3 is TGTGCCAGCAGTTACATTTTAGCGGGGGACGGGAGAACTGAAGCTTTCTTT. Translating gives CASSYILAGDGRTEAFF.